Described below is a single T cell receptor beta chain sequence and its context. No antigen is known for it. Each patient experienced a relapse that followed autologous stem cell transplantation, and brentuximab vedotin exposure varied. Out of thawed PBMCs, magnetic negative selection purified CD4+ T cells. The CDR3 runs to 14 residues. Trimming took 1 base from V and 4 from J; bases not matched to a gene: 3. Germline values: CDR1 SGHTA, CDR2 FQGTGA. The entry originates in a study of PD-1 blockade in classical Hodgkin lymphoma. Data came from immunoSEQ multiplex PCR; TCRdb stores just in-frame clones and leaves some out. The sample consists of thousands of clones, 86% of them appearing once. The study, taken as a whole, reports: Patients were excluded if nivolumab began under 1 year after ASCT (the autologous transplant). Baseline TCR diversity was reportedly lower in newly diagnosed patients than healthy donors. Possibly reflecting disease activity or prior therapy, repertoire differences have causes that remain undefined.

V is TRBV7-3 and J is TRBJ2-5; 7 bases map to TRBD2. The origin of this receptor is a human donor with classical Hodgkin lymphoma. The sample consisted of CD4+ T cells from blood, taken at baseline. Written as DNA, the CDR3 is TGTGCCAGCAGCTTAAGGGGGGGAGTAGAGACCCAGTACTTC. Its protein product is CASSLRGGVETQYF.